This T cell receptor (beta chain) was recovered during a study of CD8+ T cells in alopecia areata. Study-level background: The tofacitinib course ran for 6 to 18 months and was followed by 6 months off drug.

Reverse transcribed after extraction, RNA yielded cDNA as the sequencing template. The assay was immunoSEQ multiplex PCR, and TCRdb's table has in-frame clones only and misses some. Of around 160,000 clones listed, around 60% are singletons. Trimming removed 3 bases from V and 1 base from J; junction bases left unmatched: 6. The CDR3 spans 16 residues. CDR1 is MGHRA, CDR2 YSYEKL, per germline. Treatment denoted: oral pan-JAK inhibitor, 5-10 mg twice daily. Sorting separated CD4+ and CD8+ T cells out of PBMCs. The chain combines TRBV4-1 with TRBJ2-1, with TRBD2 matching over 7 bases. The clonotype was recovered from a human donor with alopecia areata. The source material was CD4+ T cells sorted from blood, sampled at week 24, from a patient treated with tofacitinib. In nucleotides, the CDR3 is TGCGCCAGCAGCCATTCCAGCGGGGAGTCCTACAATGAGCAGTTCTTC. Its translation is CASSHSSGESYNEQFF.